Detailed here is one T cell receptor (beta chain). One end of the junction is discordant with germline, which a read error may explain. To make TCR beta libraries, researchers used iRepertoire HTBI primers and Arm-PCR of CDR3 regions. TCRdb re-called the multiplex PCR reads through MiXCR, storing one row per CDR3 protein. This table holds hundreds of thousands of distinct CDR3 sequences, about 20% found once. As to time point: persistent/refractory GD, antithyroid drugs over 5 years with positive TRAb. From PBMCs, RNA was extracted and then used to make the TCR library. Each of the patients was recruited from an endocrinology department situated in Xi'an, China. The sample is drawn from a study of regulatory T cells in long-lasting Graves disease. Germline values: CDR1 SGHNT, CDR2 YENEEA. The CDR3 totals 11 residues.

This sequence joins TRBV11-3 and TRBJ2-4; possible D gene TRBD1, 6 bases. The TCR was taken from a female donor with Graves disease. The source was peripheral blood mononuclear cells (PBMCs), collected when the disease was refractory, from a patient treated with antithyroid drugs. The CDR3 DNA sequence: TGTGCCAGCAGCCGCCGGGACATCTTGGACTTC. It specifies CASSRRDILDF.